What follows is one T cell receptor beta chain and its context. The CDR3 totals 16 residues. This entry is derived from a study of control samples from healthy donors and cancer patients. The data were produced by immunoSEQ multiplex PCR, yet TCRdb's version contains in-frame clones alone and is incomplete. This table holds tens of thousands of clones, 70% to 90% found once. The chain links TRBV21-1 to TRBJ1-1; no check of the table's D call, TRBD1, against the DNA was made. TRBV21-1 is a recognized pseudogene. Sequenced material: PBMCs. This receptor was obtained from a woman aged 55-75 years with head and neck cancer. The CDR3 DNA sequence: TGTGCCAGCAGCAATATCGCTGGGGGCTCGGACACTGAAGCTTTCTTT. Translating it yields CASSNIAGGSDTEAFF.